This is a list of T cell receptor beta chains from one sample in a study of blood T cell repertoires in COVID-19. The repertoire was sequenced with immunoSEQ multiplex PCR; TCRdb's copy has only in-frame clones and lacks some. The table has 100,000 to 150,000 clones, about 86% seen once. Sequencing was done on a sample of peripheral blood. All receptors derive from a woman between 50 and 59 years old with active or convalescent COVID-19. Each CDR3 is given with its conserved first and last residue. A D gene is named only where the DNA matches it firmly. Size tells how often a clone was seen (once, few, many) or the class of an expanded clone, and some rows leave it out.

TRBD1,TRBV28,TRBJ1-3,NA,TGTGCCAGCAGTGGGACAGGGGGAGGGGCTTTCGGAAACACCATATATTTT,CASSGTGGGAFGNTIYF
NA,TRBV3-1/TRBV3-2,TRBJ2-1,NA,TGTGCCAGCAGCAGAGCGGGCAATGAGCAGTTCTTC,CASSRAGNEQFF
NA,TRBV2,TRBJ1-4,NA,TGTGCCAGCAACCTGGGGGGACTGGCGATAGAACTGTTTTTT,CASNLGGLAIELFF
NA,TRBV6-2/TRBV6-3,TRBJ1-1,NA,TGTGCCAGCAGTTACCCCCCCCAGGGTCGAGGAGCTGAAGCTTTCTTT,CASSYPPQGRGAEAFF
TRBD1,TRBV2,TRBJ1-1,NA,TGTGCCAGCATAGGAGACAGGGTTTCGACTGAAGCTTTCTTT,CASIGDRVSTEAFF
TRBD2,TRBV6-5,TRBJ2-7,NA,TGTGCCAGCAGTTACTTCAAAGCGGGAGGGCCGGGAGAGCAGTACTTC,CASSYFKAGGPGEQYF
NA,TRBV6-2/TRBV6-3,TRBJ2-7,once,TGTGCCAGCAGTTACTCGAGTAGGCGGAACTACGAGCAGTACTTC,CASSYSSRRNYEQYF
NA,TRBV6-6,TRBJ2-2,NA,TGTGCCAGCAGTTACCTCGAGGGGGAGCTGTTTTTT,CASSYLEGELFF
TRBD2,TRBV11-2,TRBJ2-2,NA,TGTGCCAGCAGCTCGTTTCAACTAGCGGGAGAAACCGGGGAGCTGTTTTTT,CASSSFQLAGETGELFF
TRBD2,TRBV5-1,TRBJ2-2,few,TGCGCCAGCAGTTTGACTAGCGGGTCCACCGGGGAGCTGTTTTTT,CASSLTSGSTGELFF
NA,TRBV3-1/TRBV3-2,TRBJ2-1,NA,TGTGCCAGCAGCCAAGTCGGGCGGGGAAAGGAGCAGTTCTTC,CASSQVGRGKEQFF
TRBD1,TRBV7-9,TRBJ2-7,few,TGTGCCAGCAGTCGGACGGGACAGGCTTCCTACGAGCAGTACTTC,CASSRTGQASYEQYF
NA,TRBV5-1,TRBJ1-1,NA,TGCGCCAGCAGCTTAGATTCGAGCCCTTACACTGAAGCTTTCTTT,CASSLDSSPYTEAFF
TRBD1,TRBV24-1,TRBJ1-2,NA,TGTGCCACCAGTGACGCAGGGGGCGGCTATGGCTACACCTTC,CATSDAGGGYGYTF
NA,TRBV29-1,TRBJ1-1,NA,TGCAGCGTGGGGGGATTTAACCAGGGATTGCAAGCTTTCTTT,CSVGGFNQGLQAFF
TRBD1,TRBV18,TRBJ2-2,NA,TGTGCCAGCTCCCGCGGACAGGGATTCACCGGGGAGCTGTTTTTT,CASSRGQGFTGELFF
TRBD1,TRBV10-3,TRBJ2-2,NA,TGTGCCATCAGTGCAAACAGGGGAGTCGGGGAGCTGTTTTTT,CAISANRGVGELFF
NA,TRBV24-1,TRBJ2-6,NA,TGTGCCACCAGTGGGAGGGCCGGGGCCAACGTCCTGACTTTC,CATSGRAGANVLTF